Each of the 14 T cell receptor beta chains below was sequenced from the same sample in a study of T cell responses to AZD1222 COVID-19 vaccine. Libraries were prepared by immunoSEQ multiplex PCR; TCRdb keeps only in-frame clonotypes and omits some of them. Of fewer than 200,000 clones listed, approximately 94% are singletons. The sequences come from peripheral blood, collected 28 days after the second AZD1222 dose. The receptors derive from an adult who received the AZD1222 COVID-19 vaccine.

The chain is built from TRBV5-1 and TRBJ2-7; no clear D. Germline V gene sequence: CDR1 SGHRS, CDR2 YFSETQ. This CDR3 contains 14 residues. Trimming left V 3 bases short and J 3 bases short, with 13 bases between. The chain's CDR3 is CASSSGTVGYEQYF. CDR3 coding DNA: TGCGCCAGCAGCTCAGGAACGGTGGGCTACGAGCAGTACTTC.

The chain carries TRBV11-2 and TRBJ2-3; D unclear. V lost 6 bases to trimming and J lost 5 bases, with 9 bases between them. The CDR3 consists of 12 residues. CDR1 is SGHAT, CDR2 FQNNGV, per germline. The CDR3 sequence is CASSSRIDTQYF. The CDR3 DNA sequence: TGTGCCAGCAGTTCGAGGATAGATACGCAGTATTTT.

The gene calls are TRBV28 and TRBJ1-4; D is unclear. CDR1 MDHEN and CDR2 SYDVKM come from the germline V gene. The CDR3 sequence is 13 residues long. V was shortened by 2 bases and J by 4 bases, with 5 bases between the two germline ends. The CDR3 DNA is TGTGCCAGCAGTTTAGCGGGTAATGAAAAACTGTTTTTT. Translated, it gives CASSLAGNEKLFF.

The chain recombines TRBV5-1 with TRBJ1-2; D is uncertain. Germline CDR1 and CDR2: SGHRS and YFSETQ. Trimming cost V 0 bases and J 8 bases, with 17 bases left between them. The CDR3 runs 15 residues. The CDR3 DNA reads TGCGCCAGCAGCTTGGAACCGGGGTTAGTAGGAGGCTACACCTTC. Encoded protein: CASSLEPGLVGGYTF.

For this clone: A junction end diverges from the germline sequence, so it may reflect a read error. The chain links TRBV2 to TRBJ2-5; D gene unclear. CDR1 SNHLY and CDR2 FYNNEI come from the germline V gene. This CDR3 is built from 16 residues. The CDR3 DNA is TGTGCCAGCACTGAAAGGCGTGTTCTGAGTCAAGAGACCCAGTACTTC. It codes for CASTERRVLSQETQYF.

The chain joins TRBV28 to TRBJ2-3; tentatively, D is TRBD2 (7 bases). Germline lookup yields CDR1 MDHEN and CDR2 SYDVKM. The CDR3 loop spans 16 amino acids. The V end was cut by 3 bases, the J end by 6 bases, with 19 bases between. The CDR3 DNA reads TGTGCCAGCAGTTTTTCTAGCGGAGAGAGGGGGGATACGCAGTATTTT. The encoded protein is CASSFSSGERGDTQYF.

V gene TRBV7-9 combines with J gene TRBJ2-5, with 12 bases lining up with TRBD1. The CDR3 has 17 residues. Germline CDR1 reads SEHNR; CDR2 reads FQNEAQ (reference sequence). V was clipped by 4 bases and J by 5 bases; unmatched bases: 11. The CDR3 loop reads CASSSRQGTGGWETQYF. The CDR3 region has the DNA TGTGCCAGCAGCTCCCGGCAGGGGACAGGGGGCTGGGAGACCCAGTACTTC.

This rearrangement joins TRBV9 to TRBJ2-3; 10 nucleotides align to TRBD2. The CDR3 is 14 amino acids. The ends lost 4 bases at V and 5 bases at J; junction bases unmatched: 4. From germline, CDR1 is SGDLS and CDR2 YYNGEE. Written as DNA, the CDR3 is TGTGCCAGCAGCCCTGGGACTAGCGAAGATACGCAGTATTTT. Translated, it gives CASSPGTSEDTQYF.

The sample holds one count of this clone. The V call is TRBV28, the J call TRBJ2-3; 11 positions agree with TRBD2. This CDR3 contains 13 residues. Unmatched junction bases numbered 4, after V lost 10 bases and J lost 4 bases. Germline CDR1 reads MDHEN; CDR2 reads SYDVKM. CDR3 nucleotide sequence: TGTGCCACCCTACTAGCGGGAGCAGATACGCAGTATTTT. Amino acid sequence: CATLLAGADTQYF.

The rearrangement links TRBV12-5 to TRBJ1-2, with D maybe TRBD1 (5 bases). This CDR3 region has 15 residues. CDR1 and CDR2 (germline): LGHNT, FRNRAP. V lost 5 bases to trimming and J lost 1 base, with 14 bases between them. Written as DNA, the CDR3 is TGTGCTAGTGGTCGGGGGAGAGTTCTTAACTATGGCTACACCTTC. This codes for CASGRGRVLNYGYTF.

CDR3 DNA: TGTGCCACCAGTGACCCTCGAACAGGGGCTCATTATGGCTACACCTTC. Translated, it gives CATSDPRTGAHYGYTF. The V call is TRBV24-1, the J call TRBJ1-2; 7 bases are shared with TRBD1. With V trimmed by 4 bases and J by 5 bases, 12 bases remained unmatched. The CDR3 covers 16 residues. CDR1 is KGHDR and CDR2 is SFDVKD in the germline V gene.

This chain joins TRBV4-1 and TRBJ1-3; D not certain. Germline V gene lookup returns CDR1 MGHRA and CDR2 YSYEKL. Trimming left V 3 bases short and J 0 bases short, with 9 bases between. This CDR3 is built from 15 residues. CDR3 coding DNA: TGCGCCAGCAGCCATGGAGAAGGCTCTGGAAACACCATATATTTT. Its translation is CASSHGEGSGNTIYF.

This chain connects TRBV14 to TRBJ1-4; D is ambiguous. Trimming shortened V by 5 bases and J by 7 bases, and 11 bases separated the two germline ends. The V gene's germline CDR1 is SGHDN and CDR2 FVKESK. There are 13 residues in the CDR3. CDR3 DNA: TGTGCCAGCAGCTCATCGGGGAGTGAAAAACTGTTTTTT. Its protein product is CASSSSGSEKLFF. The complete variable domain, with remaining parts taken from reference TRBV14 and TRBJ1-4, reads EAGVTQFPSHSVIEKGQTVTLRCDPISGHDNLYWYRRVMGKEIKFLLHFVKESKQDESGMPNNRFLAERTGGTYSTLKVQPAELEDSGVYFCASSSSGSEKLFFGSGTQLSVL.

DNA for the CDR3: TGTGCCAGCAGCCATGCGCATTTCTCGGCCAATGAGCAGTTCTTC. It yields the protein CASSHAHFSANEQFF. V gene TRBV3-1 (or the pseudogene TRBV3-2) combines with J gene TRBJ2-1; no definite D call. Germline CDR1 and CDR2: LGHDT and YNNKEL (reference sequence). The length of the CDR3 is 15 residues. Trimming shortened V by 3 bases and J by 6 bases, and 15 bases separated the two germline ends.